This T cell receptor (beta chain) was documented in a study of Ad26.COV2.S vaccination and SARS-CoV-2 variants. The V gene's germline CDR1 is WSHSY and CDR2 SAAADI. V dropped 6 bases and J dropped 5; count of bases not matched to a gene: 2. This CDR3 is built from 13 residues. The treatment is: roughly 19 received Ad26.COV2.S at low or high dose, single or two shots; about 5 received placebo; per-sample allocation not given. Specimen acquisition occurred on day 63 following the initial vaccine or placebo injection. TCRdb's table, derived via immunoSEQ multiplex PCR, lists solely in-frame clones and lacks some. The data hold over 250,000 clones, with 80% to 90% observed a single time.

The chain links TRBV10-2 to TRBJ2-7, with 12 bases lining up with TRBD2. Sequencing used peripheral blood, obtained in a trial of Ad26.COV2.S vaccine versus placebo. The source of this sequence is a person aged 18-65 years who received the Ad26.COV2.S COVID-19 vaccine or a placebo. DNA of the CDR3: TGCGCCAGCAGGACTAGCGGGGGCGACGAGCAGTACTTC. This sequence encodes CASRTSGGDEQYF.